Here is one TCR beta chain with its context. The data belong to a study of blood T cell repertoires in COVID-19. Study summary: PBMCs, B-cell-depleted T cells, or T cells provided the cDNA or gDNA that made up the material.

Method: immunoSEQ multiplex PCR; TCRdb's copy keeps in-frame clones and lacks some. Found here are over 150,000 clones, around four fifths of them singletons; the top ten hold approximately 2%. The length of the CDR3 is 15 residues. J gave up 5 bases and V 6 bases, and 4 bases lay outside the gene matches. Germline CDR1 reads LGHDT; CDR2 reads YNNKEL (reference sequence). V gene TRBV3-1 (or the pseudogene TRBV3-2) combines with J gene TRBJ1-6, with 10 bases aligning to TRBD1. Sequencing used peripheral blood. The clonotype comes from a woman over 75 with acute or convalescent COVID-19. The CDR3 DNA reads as TGTGCCAGCAGGCCGGGGACAGGGGATAATTCACCCCTCCACTTT. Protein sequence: CASRPGTGDNSPLHF.